This is a list of T cell receptor beta chains from one sample in a study of technical replicates of blood from several donors. Repertoires were generated with immunoSEQ multiplex PCR, while TCRdb's copy carries only in-frame clones and drops some. The table has 75,000 to 100,000 clones, roughly 94% seen once; the top ten hold about 0.25%. Sequencing was performed on T cells isolated from PBMCs. The receptors here all came from a human donor in good health. Both conserved end residues are part of each CDR3. Each record gives: J gene, D gene, V gene, clone size, CDR3 DNA, CDR3 protein. A D gene is named only where the DNA matches it firmly. Size is omitted from some rows. Given values are once, few, many or a class for expanded clones.

>TRBJ1-1|TRBD1|TRBV27|NA
TGTGCCAGCAGTTTGGGGACAGGGGGCGCTATGGATGAAGCTTTCTTT
CASSLGTGGAMDEAFF
>TRBJ2-7|NA|TRBV6-1|NA
TGTGCCAGCAGTGACCCAACCTGGCTGGACGAGCAGTACTTC
CASSDPTWLDEQYF
>TRBJ1-5|NA|TRBV5-6|NA
TGTGCCAGCAGCTCATCCGGACTCAATCAGCCCCAGCATTTT
CASSSSGLNQPQHF
>TRBJ2-1|NA|TRBV5-4|NA
TGTGCCAGCAGCTTAGGGGTTATGAGCTCCTACAATGAGCAGTTCTTC
CASSLGVMSSYNEQFF
>TRBJ1-1|TRBD1|TRBV6-6|NA
TGTGCCAGCAGTCAGGGGGCGGGCTTGAACACTGAAGCTTTCTTT
CASSQGAGLNTEAFF
>TRBJ2-3|NA|TRBV6-6|NA
TGTGCCAGCAGGACAGAGTACACAGATACGCAGTATTTT
CASRTEYTDTQYF
>TRBJ1-2|NA|TRBV6-1|NA
TGTGCCAGCAGTGACGGACTATATGGCTACACCTTC
CASSDGLYGYTF
>TRBJ1-4|TRBD1|TRBV7-8|NA
TGTGCCAGCAGCTCCGACAGGGTCGGAGAAAAACTGTTTTTT
CASSSDRVGEKLFF
>TRBJ2-1|TRBD1|TRBV6-5|NA
TGTGCCAGCAGTGAAGGTGGGACAGGGGGTGAGCAGTTCTTC
CASSEGGTGGEQFF
>TRBJ2-7|NA|TRBV7-2|once
TGTGCCAGCAGCTTGCGGGGGGGGGTCCGGGACAGGCCCTACGAGCAGTACTTC
CASSLRGGVRDRPYEQYF
>TRBJ2-7|TRBD2|TRBV6-1|NA
TGTGCCAGCAGTGGAGGGACTAGCGGGGGGGCATTTTACGAGCAGTACTTC
CASSGGTSGGAFYEQYF
>TRBJ2-3|NA|TRBV11-3|once
TGTGCCAGCAGCCCAACTGCGGGGGCCTACACAGATACGCAGTATTTT
CASSPTAGAYTDTQYF
>TRBJ1-5|TRBD1|TRBV19|NA
TGTGCCAGTAGTGGACAGGGGCCTACTCGGTTGACCCAGCATTTT
CASSGQGPTRLTQHF
>TRBJ2-3|TRBD1|TRBV29-1|NA
TGCAGCGTTCGGATAGCAGGGGGCGACACAGATACGCAGTATTTT
CSVRIAGGDTDTQYF
>TRBJ2-1|NA|TRBV11-2|NA
TGTGCCAGCAGCTTCGGGCGGGGGCAATTCTCCTACAATGAGCAGTTCTTC
CASSFGRGQFSYNEQFF